A single sample gave rise to the 22 T cell receptor beta chains below, sequenced in a study of shared clonotypes between healthy human individuals (dated by TCRdb to about 2020). The library was built by means of the immunoSEQ multiplex PCR assay. TCRdb holds this immuneACCESS table with in-frame rearrangements only. Some clones are missing; in checked studies, unresolved V genes explain under half, and the rest has no known cause. A total of around 2.1 million clones appear in this sample, nearly 97% of them only once. Of the sample, over 0.1% is held by the ten largest clones. Material: naive CD4+ T cells sorted from blood. The cell subset or site label here, explained by the study, means: CD45RA+ positively selected. The receptors shown here come from a young man in good health.

Notes on this clone: Other nucleotide sequences in the sample specify the same CDR3. J is TRBJ2-2 and V is TRBV7-8; D gene uncertain. Looked up from germline, CDR1 is SGHVS and CDR2 is FQNEAQ. V was trimmed by 1 base and J by 6 bases, leaving 6 bases between them. The CDR3 totals 13 residues. The CDR3 DNA reads as TGTGCCAGCAGCTTAGGACTGGCCGGGGAGCTGTTTTTT. This translates into CASSLGLAGELFF.

The chain recombines TRBV12-2 with TRBJ2-2. TRBV12-2 is listed as a pseudogene. This CDR3 contains 13 residues. The CDR3 reads CASRLGAEKRLFF. The CDR3 nucleotides read TGTGCAAGTCGCTTAGGGGCAGAAAAGAGGTTGTTTTTT.

The rearrangement uses TRBV11-3 and TRBJ2-7; 9 bases agree with TRBD1. The CDR3 totals 15 residues. Germline CDR1 reads SGHNT; CDR2 reads YENEEA. V dropped 2 bases and J dropped 5; count of bases not matched to a gene: 7. The CDR3 DNA sequence: TGTGCCAGCAGCTTAAGGACAGGGGCGCTCAACGAGCAGTACTTC. As protein: CASSLRTGALNEQYF. The full variable domain, in which reference TRBV11-3 and TRBJ2-7 provide the parts outside the CDR3, is EAGVVQSPRYKIIEKKQPVAFWCNPISGHNTLYWYLQNLGQGPELLIRYENEEAVDDSQLPKDRFSAERLKGVDSTLKIQPAELGDSAVYLCASSLRTGALNEQYFGPGTRLTVT.

The CDR3 protein is CASRRYNEKLFF. The CDR3 bases are TGTGCCAGCAGGCGGTATAATGAAAAACTGTTTTTT. The genes are TRBV27 and TRBJ1-4; no clear D gene. Germline V gene data show CDR1 as MNHEY and CDR2 as SMNVEV (reference sequence). The ends were cut back, 6 bases at V and 4 bases at J, with 6 bases in the middle. The CDR3 covers 12 residues. Complete variable domain (other parts from reference TRBV27 and TRBJ1-4): EAQVTQNPRYLITVTGKKLTVTCSQNMNHEYMSWYRQDPGLGLRQIYYSMNVEVTDKGDVPEGYKVSRKEKRNFPLILESPSPNQTSLYFCASRRYNEKLFFGSGTQLSVL.

This clone is a singleton in its sample. Other DNA sequences in this specimen translate into the identical CDR3. This sequence joins TRBV4-1 and TRBJ1-5; D is undetermined. This CDR3 has 13 amino acids. Per the germline V gene, CDR1 is MGHRA and CDR2 is YSYEKL. V lost 0 bases to trimming and J lost 4 bases, with 4 bases between them. The CDR3 DNA is TGCGCCAGCAGCCAAGATAGGAATCAGCCCCAGCATTTT. Its translation is CASSQDRNQPQHF.

This sequence joins TRBV10-3 and TRBJ2-7; the D is unclear. CDR3 size: 11 residues. Trimming pared 5 bases from V and 3 bases from J, leaving 5 bases between. Germline CDR1 and CDR2: ENHRY and SYGVKD. CDR3 coding DNA: TGTGCCATCAGTTCAGACTACGAGCAGTACTTC. The encoded protein is CAISSDYEQYF.

The J gene is TRBJ2-1, the V gene TRBV10-3; TRBD2 matches 8 bases. V was clipped by 3 bases and J by 5 bases; unmatched bases: 6. The CDR3 extends over 15 amino acids. Germline V lookup: CDR1 ENHRY, CDR2 SYGVKD. As DNA, the CDR3 is TGTGCCATCAGTGACGGCGGGGGGCCAGACAATGAGCAGTTCTTC. It specifies CAISDGGGPDNEQFF.

The rearrangement links TRBV29-1 to TRBJ2-1, with D perhaps TRBD2 (6 bases). The germline V gene has CDR1 SQVTM and CDR2 ANQGSEA. The V end was cut by 2 bases, the J end by 0 bases, with 11 bases between. CDR3 length equals 15 residues. The DNA of the CDR3 is TGCAGCGTTGAATCTCCGGGAGCCTCCTACAATGAGCAGTTCTTC. Its translation is CSVESPGASYNEQFF.

The chain joins TRBV18 to TRBJ2-3; possibly TRBD2 for D (6 bases). The ends were cut back, 0 bases at V and 0 bases at J, with 16 bases in the middle. The germline CDR1 and CDR2 sequences are KGHSH and LQKENI. The CDR3 contains 18 residues. The CDR3 coding sequence is TGTGCCAGCTCACCACCGTTGGGGGGAGCCTCTAGCACAGATACGCAGTATTTT. It specifies CASSPPLGGASSTDTQYF.

The chain employs TRBV6-5 and TRBJ2-7; 7 positions agree with TRBD2. V lost 2 bases, J lost 0 bases, and 4 bases stayed unmatched. Germline V lookup: CDR1 MNHEY, CDR2 SVGAGI. The CDR3 is 15 amino acids. Here the CDR3 reads CASSYGGGTSYEQYF. The DNA for the CDR3 is TGTGCCAGCAGTTACGGGGGGGGGACCTCCTACGAGCAGTACTTC.

The chain links TRBV27 to TRBJ2-7, with TRBD1 as a possible D gene (6 bases). The CDR3 loop spans 12 amino acids. CDR1 and CDR2 from the germline V gene are MNHEY and SMNVEV (reference sequence). Trimming pared 6 bases from V and 4 bases from J, leaving 10 bases between. CDR3 residues: CASSQTGYEQYF. The CDR3 bases are TGTGCCAGCAGCCAAACAGGGTACGAGCAGTACTTC.

The chain has TRBV10-3 and TRBJ1-5; D uncertain. This CDR3 contains 14 residues. Trimming stripped 11 bases from V and 2 bases from J, with 16 bases between. CDR1 is ENHRY and CDR2 is SYGVKD in the germline V gene. CDR3 amino acids: CASTDTGGNQPQHF. CDR3 coding DNA: TGTGCCTCAACCGACACGGGTGGCAATCAGCCCCAGCATTTT.

This clone appeared a single time. Other DNA sequences from this sample encode an identical CDR3 as well. The chain links TRBV2 to TRBJ1-1; D perhaps matches TRBD1 (5 bases). V lost 4 bases, J lost 2 bases, and 8 bases lay in between. The CDR3 has 13 amino acids. Germline V gives CDR1 SNHLY, CDR2 FYNNEI. The CDR3 DNA is TGTGCCAGCAGTGGGCAGGGAAACACTGAAGCTTTCTTT. Its translation: CASSGQGNTEAFF.

V and J are TRBV6-5 and TRBJ2-7; no clear D gene. The CDR3 length is 13 residues. The V gene's germline CDR1 is MNHEY and CDR2 SVGAGI. The germline V and J ends were trimmed by 4 bases and 4 bases, with 11 bases remaining between them. Here the CDR3 reads CASSSRGGYEQYF. The CDR3 DNA is TGTGCCAGCAGTTCCCGAGGCGGATACGAGCAGTACTTC.

This rearrangement joins TRBV6-5 to TRBJ1-5; D remains unclear. CDR1 and CDR2 from the germline V gene are MNHEY and SVGAGI. Trimming shortened V by 0 bases and J by 9 bases, and 15 bases separated the two germline ends. The length of the CDR3 is 15 residues. DNA for the CDR3: TGTGCCAGCAGTTACTCACTGGGAGTCCTTTGGCCCCAGCATTTT. Amino acid sequence: CASSYSLGVLWPQHF.

This clone is a singleton in its sample. The V gene is TRBV5-4, the J gene TRBJ1-5, with a weak D call TRBD1 (6 bases). The V and J ends lost 4 bases and 3 bases respectively, with 11 bases between them. This CDR3 spans 14 amino acids. The germline gives CDR1 SGHNT, CDR2 YYREEE (reference sequence). The DNA for the CDR3 is TGTGCCAGCAGCACAGGGATAGACAATCAGCCCCAGCATTTT. It encodes CASSTGIDNQPQHF.

This clone was seen a handful of times. This chain links TRBV1 with TRBJ1-1; the table calls TRBD1, which could not be checked here. TRBV1 constitutes a pseudogene. This CDR3 comprises 17 residues. The CDR3, as DNA: TGCACCAGCAGCCCTAAAGACAGGGCTACTAGGTACACTGAAGCTTTCTTT. Translation: CTSSPKDRATRYTEAFF.

The genes are TRBV30 and TRBJ1-6; D unclear. CDR3 size: 15 residues. Trimming removed 1 base from V and 0 bases from J, with 7 bases in between. CDR1 GTSNPN and CDR2 SVGIG come from the germline V gene (reference sequence). As DNA, the CDR3 is TGTGCCTGGAGTGGGCCGGGCTCCTATAATTCACCCCTCCACTTT. As protein: CAWSGPGSYNSPLHF.

This clone appeared once. V gene TRBV19 combines with J gene TRBJ1-4, with no clear D. This CDR3 is built from 14 residues. Trimming shortened V by 3 bases and J by 8 bases, and 13 bases separated the two germline ends. Germline CDR1 and CDR2: LNHDA and SQIVND (reference sequence). CDR3 region: CASSIGRGKEKLFF. CDR3 bases: TGTGCCAGTAGTATCGGGCGAGGCAAAGAAAAACTGTTTTTT.

This chain connects TRBV28 to TRBJ1-1; weak D call: TRBD1 (5 bases). Germline-derived CDR1 and CDR2 are MDHEN and SYDVKM. The CDR3 extends over 14 amino acids. V was shortened by 3 bases and J by 1 base, with 9 bases between the two germline ends. The CDR3 region is CASSFWGTNTEAFF. The CDR3, as DNA: TGTGCCAGCAGTTTTTGGGGGACGAACACTGAAGCTTTCTTT.

The CDR3 sequence: CASNMLGDSGNTIYF. DNA for the CDR3: TGCGCCAGCAATATGCTCGGGGACTCTGGAAACACCATATATTTT. The chain employs TRBV10-1 and TRBJ1-3; no firm D call. Trimming cost V 7 bases and J 0 bases, with 13 bases left between them. The CDR3 consists of 15 residues. The germline gives CDR1 WNHNN, CDR2 SYGVQD (reference sequence).

This clone was seen once. The V call is TRBV5-1, the J call TRBJ1-3; D unclear. Germline-derived CDR1 and CDR2 are SGHRS and YFSETQ. The CDR3 is 14 amino acids. The V end lost 6 bases, the J end lost 4 bases, and 14 bases lay between the germline ends. CDR3 residues: CASTLESPGNTIYF. The CDR3 DNA follows: TGCGCCAGCACTCTGGAGAGTCCGGGAAACACCATATATTTT.